The clone carrying this TCR beta chain was seen a handful of times. The antigen remains unidentified. This sample was included in a study of T cell responses to AZD1222 COVID-19 vaccine. Whole-study findings and limits: The donors showed a predominance of white British ancestry and of females, with possible underestimation of clonal diversity. Repertoires were obtained solely post-peak T cell response. At baseline, seropositivity was found in only a handful of AZD1222 recipients.

Only in-frame clones appear in the TCRdb table, and some are missing; sequencing was by immunoSEQ multiplex PCR. The sample lists over 85,000 clones, 88% seen once, with around 1.7% in the top ten. With 6 bases removed from V and 4 bases from J, the gap between germline ends came to 12 bases. The CDR3 extends over 13 amino acids. Germline V lookup: CDR1 LNHDA, CDR2 SQIVND (reference sequence). Sample: peripheral blood, taken on day 0 of AZD1222 vaccination. The rearrangement joins TRBV19 to TRBJ1-1, with D possibly matching TRBD1 (6 bases). This TCR was sampled from an adult in good health. The CDR3 DNA sequence: TGTGCCAGTAGAAAGGACAGTCCCACTGAAGCTTTCTTT. It is translated as CASRKDSPTEAFF.